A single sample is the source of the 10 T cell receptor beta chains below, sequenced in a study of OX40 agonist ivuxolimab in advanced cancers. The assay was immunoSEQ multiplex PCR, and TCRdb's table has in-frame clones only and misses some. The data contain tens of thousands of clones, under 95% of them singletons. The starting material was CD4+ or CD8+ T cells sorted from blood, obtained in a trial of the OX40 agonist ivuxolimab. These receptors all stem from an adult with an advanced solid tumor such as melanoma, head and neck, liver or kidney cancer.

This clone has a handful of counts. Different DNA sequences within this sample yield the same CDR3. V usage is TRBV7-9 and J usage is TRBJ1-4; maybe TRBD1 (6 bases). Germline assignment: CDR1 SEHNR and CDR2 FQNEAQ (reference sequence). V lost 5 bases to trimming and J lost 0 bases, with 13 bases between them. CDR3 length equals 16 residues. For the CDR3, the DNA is TGTGCCAGCAGCCCCGGAGAGGGGGCAACTAATGAAAAACTGTTTTTT. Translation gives CASSPGEGATNEKLFF.

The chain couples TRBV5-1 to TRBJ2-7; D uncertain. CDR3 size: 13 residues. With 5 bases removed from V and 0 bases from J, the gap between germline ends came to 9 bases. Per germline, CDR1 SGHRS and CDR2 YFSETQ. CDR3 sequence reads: CASSWESSYEQYF. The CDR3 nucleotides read TGCGCCAGCAGTTGGGAAAGCTCCTACGAGCAGTACTTC. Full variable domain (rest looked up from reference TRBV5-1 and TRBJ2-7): KAGVTQTPRYLIKTRGQQVTLSCSPISGHRSVSWYQQTPGQGLQFLFEYFSETQRNKGNFPGRFSGRQFSNSRSEMNVSTLELGDSALYLCASSWESSYEQYFGPGTRLTVT.

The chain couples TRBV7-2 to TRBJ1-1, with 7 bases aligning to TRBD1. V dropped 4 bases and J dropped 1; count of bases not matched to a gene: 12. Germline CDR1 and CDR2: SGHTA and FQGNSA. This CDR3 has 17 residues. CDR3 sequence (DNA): TGTGCCAGCAGCTCCCGGGGGACAGAAGAAAAGAACACTGAAGCTTTCTTT. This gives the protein CASSSRGTEEKNTEAFF.

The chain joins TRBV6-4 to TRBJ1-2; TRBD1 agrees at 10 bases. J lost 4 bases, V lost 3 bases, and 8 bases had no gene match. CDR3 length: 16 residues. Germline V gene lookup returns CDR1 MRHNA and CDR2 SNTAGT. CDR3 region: CASSEETGGAGYGYTF. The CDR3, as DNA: TGTGCCAGCAGTGAAGAGACAGGGGGCGCGGGCTATGGCTACACCTTC.

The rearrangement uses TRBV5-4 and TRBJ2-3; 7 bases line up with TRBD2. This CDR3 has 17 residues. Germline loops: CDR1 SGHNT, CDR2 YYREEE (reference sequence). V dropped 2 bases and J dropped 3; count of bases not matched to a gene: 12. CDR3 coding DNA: TGTGCCAGCAGCTTTGGGGGGAGGGCCCTCTGGACAGATACGCAGTATTTT. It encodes CASSFGGRALWTDTQYF.

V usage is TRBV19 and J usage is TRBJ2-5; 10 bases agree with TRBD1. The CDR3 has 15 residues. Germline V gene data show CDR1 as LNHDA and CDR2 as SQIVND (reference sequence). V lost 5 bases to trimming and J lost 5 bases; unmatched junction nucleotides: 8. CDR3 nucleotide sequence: TGTGCCAGTAGTCAGGGACAGGGGATTAGGGAGACCCAGTACTTC. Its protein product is CASSQGQGIRETQYF.

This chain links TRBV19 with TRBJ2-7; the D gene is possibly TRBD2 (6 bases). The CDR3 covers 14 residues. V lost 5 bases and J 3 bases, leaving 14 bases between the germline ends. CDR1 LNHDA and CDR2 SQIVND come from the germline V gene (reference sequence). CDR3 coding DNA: TGTGCCAGTAGTGAAACTAGCCGGAACTACGAGCAGTACTTC. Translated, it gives CASSETSRNYEQYF.

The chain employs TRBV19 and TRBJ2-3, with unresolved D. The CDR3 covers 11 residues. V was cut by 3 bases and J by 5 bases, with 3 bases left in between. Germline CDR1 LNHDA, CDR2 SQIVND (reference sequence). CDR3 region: CASSIKDTQYF. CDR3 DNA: TGTGCCAGTAGTATTAAAGATACGCAGTATTTT.

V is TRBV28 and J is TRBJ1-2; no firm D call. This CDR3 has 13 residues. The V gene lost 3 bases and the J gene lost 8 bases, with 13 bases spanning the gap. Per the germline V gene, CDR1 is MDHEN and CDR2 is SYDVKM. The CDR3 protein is CASSFEGTRGYTF. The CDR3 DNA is TGTGCCAGCAGTTTTGAGGGCACTCGAGGCTACACCTTC.

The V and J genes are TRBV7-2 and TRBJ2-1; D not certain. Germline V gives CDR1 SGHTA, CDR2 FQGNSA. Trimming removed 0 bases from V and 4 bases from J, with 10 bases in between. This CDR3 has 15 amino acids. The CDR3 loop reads CASSLAGLPYNEQFF. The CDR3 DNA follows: TGTGCCAGCAGCTTAGCAGGGCTACCTTACAATGAGCAGTTCTTC.